Reported below is one TCR beta chain. What it binds is not known. Template-switch reactions added UMIs with a 6-nucleotide sample barcode. Reanalyzing the 5' RACE reads, TCRdb keeps one entry per CDR3 protein, without DNA. The sample table sets out about 440,000 distinct CDR3 sequences. This sample stems from a study of monozygotic twins with inflammatory bowel disease. Notes on the study in general: IBD patients shared fewer clonotypes with other individuals than healthy twins, especially patients with disease activity signs.

Germline V gene sequence: CDR1 SNHLY, CDR2 FYNNEI. This CDR3 spans 15 amino acids. The V gene is TRBV2, the J gene TRBJ1-5; TCRdb proposes TRBD1, but this gene call is untestable without DNA. The clonotype originates from a human donor with ulcerative colitis or Crohn's disease, or a healthy co-twin of an affected twin (not recorded which). The specimen sequenced was blood. CDR3 amino acids: CASSKGQGQNQPQHF.